This is a list of T cell receptor beta chains from one sample in a study of response to subunit inactivated influenza vaccine. TCRdb re-derived calls from the RT-PCR reads in MiXCR, one entry per CDR3 protein. The table has about 780,000 distinct CDR3 sequences, around a sixth seen once; the top ten hold roughly 10%. The specimen was PBMCs from blood, collected roughly 5 days after vaccination. These receptors were taken from a man aged 45-65 years who received an inactivated influenza vaccine. Both conserved end residues are part of each CDR3. D genes are given only for firm matches. Size is omitted from some rows. Given values are once, few, many or a class for expanded clones.

>15|.|TRBV2|TRBJ2-5|.
TGTGCCAGCAGTGGTCAGGGACGTCTCCAAGAGACCCAGTACTTC
CASSGQGRLQETQYF
>14|.|TRBV12-3/TRBV12-4|TRBJ2-2|.
TGTGCCAGCAACTATGCGGCAAACACCGGGGAGCTGTTTTTT
CASNYAANTGELFF
>15|TRBD2|TRBV6-2/TRBV6-3|TRBJ2-2|once
TGTGCCAGCAGGCGGGGGACTCTGAACACCGGGGAGCTGTTTTTT
CASRRGTLNTGELFF
>13|.|TRBV6-6|TRBJ1-4|.
TGTGCCAGCAGTCCCGTCTCAGGAAGTGTAGTGTTTTTT
CASSPVSGSVVFF
>15|.|TRBV5-5|TRBJ1-1|few
TGTGCCAGCAGCCCTGGATATTCTGTGAACACTGAAGCTTTCTTT
CASSPGYSVNTEAFF
>16|TRBD2|TRBV9|TRBJ2-3|.
TGTGCCAGCAGCCAAAGCAGCGGGAGGCGAACAGATACGCAGTATTTT
CASSQSSGRRTDTQYF
>15|.|TRBV20-1|TRBJ2-2|few
TGCAGTGCTAGTCAGGGGGGGACGAACACCGGGGAGCTGTTTTTT
CSASQGGTNTGELFF
>13|.|TRBV29-1|TRBJ2-1|.
TGCAGCGTTGCCGGGCGGTTGAACAATGAGCAGTTCTTC
CSVAGRLNNEQFF
>15|TRBD1|TRBV20-1|TRBJ2-5|.
TGCAGTGCTAGACTAATCAGGGGGCAAGAAGAGACCCAGTACTTC
CSARLIRGQEETQYF
>13|.|TRBV20-1|TRBJ2-7|.
TGCAGTGCCCCCGCGACAGCGACCTACGAGCAGTACTTC
CSAPATATYEQYF
>16|.|TRBV7-9|TRBJ2-1|once
TGTGCCAGCAGGCCCCCTGCGGGAATTTCCTACAATGAGCAGTTCTTC
CASRPPAGISYNEQFF
>15|.|TRBV12-3/TRBV12-4|TRBJ2-2|few
TGTGCCAGCAGCCTCAGGGAAGTCAACACCGGGGAGCTGTTTTTT
CASSLREVNTGELFF
>14|.|TRBV15|TRBJ2-7|many
TGTGCCACCAGCAGAGATTTGGGGGATTACGAGCAGTACTTC
CATSRDLGDYEQYF
>17|.|TRBV4-3|TRBJ2-7|many
TGCGCCAGCAGCCAAGACGGGACCGGGACCAAGATTTACGAGCAGTACTTC
CASSQDGTGTKIYEQYF
>16|.|TRBV6-5|TRBJ2-7|.
TGTGCCAGCAGTTACTCGCGGGTACAGACCGGGGTGGGGCAGTACTTC
CASSYSRVQTGVGQYF